This T cell receptor (beta chain) was identified in a study of shared clonotypes between healthy human individuals. The CDR3 contains 15 residues. CDR1 is SGHTA, CDR2 FQGNSA, per germline. The V gene lost 1 base and the J gene lost 6 bases, with 13 bases spanning the gap. Using immunoSEQ multiplex PCR, the repertoire was profiled, and TCRdb retains in-frame clones only, with some absent. The sample lists roughly 76,000 clones, over 55% occurring once. This sequence originates from a man younger than 40 in good health. Sequenced material: memory CD8+ T cells sorted from blood. The subset is: CD45RO+ cells pooled with CCR7-negative TemRA cells. The chain combines TRBV7-2 with TRBJ2-1; tentative D call: TRBD1 (5 bases). The CDR3 is CASSLEGHVGNEQFF. CDR3 DNA: TGTGCCAGCAGCTTAGAAGGACATGTCGGCAATGAGCAGTTCTTC.